The rows below give T cell receptor beta chains drawn from one sample of a study of metastatic and nonmetastatic thyroid tumors. MiXCR reprocessed the PCR reads for TCRdb. The repertoire includes 8,000 to 9,000 clones, 20% to 25% of them detected once, and roughly 28% sits in the top ten. Source material: tumor tissue. Source of these receptors: a female donor with papillary thyroid cancer or a benign thyroid nodule (not recorded which). Some clones in this sample may be carry-over from other donors' samples. Each CDR3 is given with its conserved first and last residue. D genes are given only for firm matches. Not every row has a clone size; where given, it reads once, few, many or a size class.

J gene,clone size,V gene,D gene,CDR3 protein,CDR3 DNA
TRBJ1-4,many,TRBV12-3/TRBV12-4,-,CASSLRGATNEKLFF,TGTGCCAGCAGTTTAAGAGGTGCAACTAATGAAAAACTGTTTTTT
TRBJ2-2,-,TRBV9,-,CASSSMAGIGELFF,TGTGCCAGCAGCTCTATGGCCGGCATCGGGGAGCTGTTTTTT
TRBJ1-1,once,TRBV7-9,TRBD1,CASSPKDRGYTEAFF,TGTGCCAGCAGCCCAAAGGACAGGGGATACACTGAAGCTTTCTTT
TRBJ2-1,-,TRBV12-3/TRBV12-4,-,CASSTGTYNEQFF,TGTGCCAGCAGTACCGGGACCTACAATGAGCAGTTCTTC
TRBJ1-6,medium-sized,TRBV2,TRBD1,CASSDRGLGPLHF,TGTGCCAGCAGTGATAGGGGGCTGGGACCCCTCCACTTT
TRBJ1-4,-,TRBV6-1,-,CASSEFVGNPNEKLFF,TGTGCCAGCAGTGAGTTCGTCGGGAACCCTAATGAAAAACTGTTTTTT
TRBJ1-1,few,TRBV6-2/TRBV6-3,-,CASSYGGGNTEAFF,TGTGCCAGCAGTTACGGGGGGGGAAACACTGAAGCTTTCTTT
TRBJ2-1,few,TRBV15,TRBD1,CATSAGTGRYNEQFF,TGTGCCACCAGCGCCGGGACAGGCCGCTACAATGAGCAGTTCTTC
TRBJ1-2,medium-sized,TRBV11-3,TRBD1,CASSLTGGYGYTF,TGTGCCAGCAGCTTAACAGGGGGCTATGGCTACACCTTC
TRBJ2-3,many,TRBV19,TRBD2,CASRGSSGGSTDTQYF,TGTGCCAGTAGAGGGTCAAGCGGGGGAAGCACAGATACGCAGTATTTT
TRBJ2-1,many,TRBV19,-,CASSIEALQLPLYNEQFF,TGTGCCAGTAGTATAGAGGCCCTACAACTACCCCTCTACAATGAGCAGTTCTTC
TRBJ2-5,many,TRBV5-8,-,CASSPMGETQYF,TGTGCCAGCAGCCCCATGGGGGAGACCCAGTACTTC
TRBJ2-1,once,TRBV11-2,-,CASSPRVGGGSENEQFF,TGTGCCAGCAGCCCAAGAGTGGGGGGCGGGAGTGAGAATGAGCAGTTCTTC
TRBJ1-2,-,TRBV15,-,CATSRHQGKVGYTF,TGTGCCACCAGCAGACATCAGGGGAAGGTTGGTTACACCTTC
TRBJ2-7,few,TRBV10-2,TRBD1,CASSVGQGAHEQYF,TGCGCCAGCAGTGTGGGACAGGGGGCCCATGAGCAGTACTTC
TRBJ1-2,once,TRBV5-1,TRBD1,CASSSTGAGYGYTF,TGCGCCAGCAGCTCGACAGGGGCCGGCTATGGCTACACCTTC
TRBJ2-1,-,TRBV6-1,-,CASTRGGHEQFF,TGTGCCAGCACGCGAGGGGGGCATGAGCAGTTCTTC
TRBJ2-7,-,TRBV5-1,TRBD2,CASSMTSGSLEQYF,TGCGCCAGCAGCATGACTAGCGGGAGTCTCGAGCAGTACTTC
TRBJ1-3,-,TRBV5-1,-,CASSFGSSGNTIYF,TGCGCCAGCAGCTTTGGCAGCTCTGGAAACACCATATATTTT
TRBJ2-1,many,TRBV7-6,TRBD2,CASSLHRTSWNSYNEQFF,TGTGCCAGCAGCTTACACCGGACTAGCTGGAACTCCTACAATGAGCAGTTCTTC